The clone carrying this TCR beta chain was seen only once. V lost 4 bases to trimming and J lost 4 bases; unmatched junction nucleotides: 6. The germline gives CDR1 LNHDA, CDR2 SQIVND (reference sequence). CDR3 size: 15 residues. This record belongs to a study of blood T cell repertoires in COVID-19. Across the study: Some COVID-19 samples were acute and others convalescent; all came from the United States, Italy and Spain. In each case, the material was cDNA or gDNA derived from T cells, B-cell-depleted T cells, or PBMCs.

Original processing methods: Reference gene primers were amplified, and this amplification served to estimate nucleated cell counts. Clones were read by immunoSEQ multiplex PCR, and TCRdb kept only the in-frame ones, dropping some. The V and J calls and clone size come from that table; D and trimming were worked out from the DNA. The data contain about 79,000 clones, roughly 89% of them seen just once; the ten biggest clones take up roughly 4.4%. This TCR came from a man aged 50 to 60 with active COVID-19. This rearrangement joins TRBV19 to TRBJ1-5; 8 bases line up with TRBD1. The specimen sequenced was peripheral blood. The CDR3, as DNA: TGTGCCAGTAGTAGAGGACAGGGACCAAATCAGCCCCAGCATTTT. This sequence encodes CASSRGQGPNQPQHF.